One sample yielded the 18 T cell receptor beta chains listed below, sequenced in a study of blood T cell repertoires in COVID-19. Sequencing used immunoSEQ multiplex PCR; TCRdb keeps in-frame clones, though not all of them. The sample lists 200,000 to 250,000 clones, approximately 82% occurring once. What was sequenced was PBMCs or T cells enriched from blood (not recorded which). Receptors were obtained from a man aged 35-49 years who had recovered from COVID-19.

Of note for this clone: The same CDR3 can be traced to other DNA sequences in this sample. CDR3 coding DNA: TGTGCCAGCAGCTCTTCCTACGAGCAGTACTTC. It translates to CASSSSYEQYF. V gene TRBV5-4 combines with J gene TRBJ2-7; D not resolved. V was cut by 3 bases and J by 1 base, with 2 bases left in between. The length of the CDR3 is 11 residues. Germline V CDR1 and CDR2: SGHNT, YYREEE (reference sequence).

This chain joins TRBV28 and TRBJ1-5, with 7 bases lining up with TRBD1. V trimming: 5 bases; J trimming: 0 bases; junction bases outside the gene matches: 10. The CDR3 consists of 17 residues. The V gene's germline CDR1 is MDHEN and CDR2 SYDVKM. In DNA, the CDR3 is TGTGCCAGCAGTATGTGGAGACAGGGTAGTAGCAATCAGCCCCAGCATTTT. This gives the protein CASSMWRQGSSNQPQHF.

This clone has a handful of counts. This chain connects TRBV2 to TRBJ2-1, with D perhaps TRBD2 (6 bases). CDR1 SNHLY and CDR2 FYNNEI come from the germline V gene. The V and J ends lost 7 bases and 1 base respectively, with 17 bases between them. The CDR3 loop spans 16 amino acids. The CDR3 bases are TGTGCCAGCAAATTGGAAGGGACTCTGTCCTACAATGAGCAGTTCTTC. As protein: CASKLEGTLSYNEQFF. The variable domain in full, with the rest retrieved from reference TRBV2 and TRBJ2-1, is EPEVTQTPSHQVTQMGQEVILRCVPISNHLYFYWYRQILGQKVEFLVSFYNNEISEKSEIFDDQFSVERPDGSNFTLKIRSTKLEDSAMYFCASKLEGTLSYNEQFFGPGTRLTVL.

The chain joins TRBV28 to TRBJ1-1; D is perhaps TRBD1 (5 bases). This CDR3 region has 13 residues. CDR1 is MDHEN, CDR2 SYDVKM, per germline. Trimming shortened V by 7 bases and J by 0 bases, and 9 bases separated the two germline ends. The CDR3 coding sequence is TGTGCCAGCAAGGACACCATGAACACTGAAGCTTTCTTT. Its protein is CASKDTMNTEAFF.

The chain couples TRBV28 to TRBJ1-2; D gene ambiguous. There are 13 residues in the CDR3. Germline CDR1 MDHEN, CDR2 SYDVKM. Trimming took off 6 bases at V and 0 bases at J, with 8 bases between the two ends. The CDR3 protein is CASSRRANYGYTF. CDR3 DNA: TGTGCCAGCAGCCGTCGGGCTAACTATGGCTACACCTTC.

This chain links TRBV7-3 with TRBJ1-1, with 8 bases that match TRBD1. CDR3 length equals 14 residues. The V and J ends lost 0 bases and 4 bases, in that order; junction bases with no gene match: 1. Germline lookup yields CDR1 SGHTA and CDR2 FQGTGA. CDR3 protein: CASSLTDRGTEAFF. CDR3 coding DNA: TGTGCCAGCAGCTTAACAGACAGGGGCACTGAAGCTTTCTTT.

The rearrangement joins TRBV28 to TRBJ2-7; 10 bases fit TRBD2. The length of the CDR3 is 17 residues. With V trimmed by 3 bases and J by 2 bases, 10 bases remained unmatched. Germline loops: CDR1 MDHEN, CDR2 SYDVKM. CDR3 sequence: CASSLGVAGGPTYEQYF. The CDR3 bases are TGTGCCAGCAGTTTGGGCGTAGCGGGAGGACCCACCTACGAGCAGTACTTC.

This sequence joins TRBV10-3 and TRBJ1-2, with D possibly matching TRBD1 (5 bases). V dropped 5 bases and J dropped 5 bases, with 9 bases sitting between them. The germline CDR1 and CDR2 sequences are ENHRY and SYGVKD. This CDR3 is built from 12 residues. CDR3 sequence reads: CAISSTEYGYTF. The CDR3 DNA reads TGTGCCATCAGTTCGACAGAGTATGGCTACACCTTC.

The rearrangement joins TRBV11-2 to TRBJ2-3; D may be TRBD1 (5 bases). The length of the CDR3 is 12 residues. The V and J ends lost 5 bases and 7 bases respectively, with 10 bases between them. Germline V gene data show CDR1 as SGHAT and CDR2 as FQNNGV. The CDR3 bases are TGTGCCAGCAGCCCTAGACAGAATACGCAGTATTTT. Its translation is CASSPRQNTQYF.

J is TRBJ2-7 and V is TRBV7-9; TRBD1 aligns across 9 bases. The CDR3 consists of 15 residues. V gave up 4 bases and J gave up 7 bases; unmatched junction bases: 11. The germline CDR1 and CDR2 sequences are SEHNR and FQNEAQ (reference sequence). CDR3 in amino acids: CASSSRTGALLEQYF. CDR3 coding DNA: TGTGCCAGCAGCTCCCGGACAGGGGCCCTCTTAGAGCAGTACTTC.

This clone was recorded once. CDR3 in amino acids: CASSLTSGGIGTQYF. CDR3 nucleotide sequence: TGTGCCAGCAGCCTAACTAGCGGAGGCATTGGGACCCAGTACTTC. The rearrangement uses TRBV11-2 and TRBJ2-5, with TRBD2 matching 8 bases. Germline assignment: CDR1 SGHAT and CDR2 FQNNGV. V shed 5 bases and J 7 bases; nucleotides not matched to a gene: 12. The CDR3 spans 15 residues.

The chain uses TRBV5-4 and TRBJ2-2, with 7 nucleotides matching TRBD2. CDR3 length: 16 residues. The germline gives CDR1 SGHNT, CDR2 YYREEE (reference sequence). V lost 4 bases to trimming and J lost 1 base; unmatched junction nucleotides: 7. This CDR3 reads CASSPPTSRNTGELFF. DNA for the CDR3: TGTGCCAGCAGCCCTCCGACTAGCCGGAACACCGGGGAGCTGTTTTTT.

The chain is built from TRBV10-3 and TRBJ2-1; D perhaps matches TRBD2 (5 bases). V lost 8 bases and J lost 10, with 27 bases in between. Looked up from germline, CDR1 is ENHRY and CDR2 is SYGVKD. The CDR3 has 16 amino acids. CDR3 region: CAIQKFREPGRMEQFF. For the CDR3, the DNA is TGTGCCATCCAAAAATTCCGGGAACCGGGAAGGATGGAGCAGTTCTTC.

CDR3 residues: CASRDPSGAGETQYF. In DNA, the CDR3 is TGTGCCAGCAGGGACCCGTCAGGGGCAGGAGAGACCCAGTACTTC. The chain uses TRBV28 and TRBJ2-5; weak D call: TRBD1 (6 bases). CDR1 MDHEN and CDR2 SYDVKM come from the germline V gene. V lost 6 bases to trimming and J lost 4 bases, with 18 bases between them. This CDR3 contains 15 residues.

The rearrangement joins TRBV27 to TRBJ2-1, with TRBD2 matching 9 bases. The CDR3 contains 14 residues. CDR1 MNHEY and CDR2 SMNVEV come from the germline V gene (reference sequence). The V segment lost 3 bases and the J segment 7 bases; nucleotides outside the gene matches: 4. The CDR3 DNA follows: TGTGCCAGCAGTTTGAGGCTAGCGGGAAATGAGCAGTTCTTC. This gives the protein CASSLRLAGNEQFF.

This clone appeared a few times. CDR3 DNA: TGTGCCAGCAGCCGGCGGGGGGGCTCGAATGAAAAACTGTTTTTT. It specifies CASSRRGGSNEKLFF. This chain links TRBV28 with TRBJ1-4, with D perhaps matching TRBD1 (6 bases). Germline CDR1 and CDR2: MDHEN and SYDVKM. V was clipped by 6 bases and J by 5 bases, with 16 bases between them. This CDR3 has 15 residues.

The rearrangement joins TRBV14 to TRBJ2-1; no reliable D call. With 5 bases removed from V and 3 bases from J, the gap between germline ends came to 8 bases. There are 13 residues in the CDR3. Germline V lookup: CDR1 SGHDN, CDR2 FVKESK. The CDR3 DNA reads TGTGCCAGCAGCGGAAACTACTACAATGAGCAGTTCTTC. This gives the protein CASSGNYYNEQFF.

The V and J genes are TRBV2 and TRBJ2-2, with D hard to call. CDR1 SNHLY and CDR2 FYNNEI come from the germline V gene. The germline V and J ends were trimmed by 3 bases and 7 bases, with 6 bases remaining between them. The CDR3 contains 12 residues. The CDR3 protein is CASSEGFGELFF. CDR3 nucleotide sequence: TGTGCCAGCAGTGAGGGCTTCGGGGAGCTGTTTTTT.